These 8 T cell receptor beta chains share one sample of origin, sequenced in a study of monozygotic twins with inflammatory bowel disease. TCRdb reworked the 5' RACE reads into one entry per CDR3 protein, no DNA. The sample's table shows under 200,000 distinct CDR3 sequences. Sequencing was carried out using blood. The origin of the receptors is a human donor with ulcerative colitis or Crohn's disease, or a healthy co-twin of an affected twin (not recorded which).

The V and J genes are TRBV6-5 and TRBJ2-7; there is no DNA to check the TCRdb D call of TRBD1. The CDR3 is 13 amino acids. Germline CDR1 is MNHEY and CDR2 is SVGAGI. CDR3 sequence reads: CASRWTGAYEQYF.

This rearrangement joins TRBV12-3 or TRBV12-4 to TRBJ1-6; as DNA is missing, the TRBD1 call by TCRdb cannot be tested. CDR3 size: 15 residues. CDR3 in amino acids: CASSKLPTGRSPLHF.

This chain connects TRBV9 to TRBJ2-3; TCRdb's D call of TRBD2 is untestable without DNA. Germline-derived CDR1 and CDR2 are SGDLS and YYNGEE. This CDR3 spans 17 amino acids. The CDR3 region is CASSLPAGGIGTDTQYF.

The chain links TRBV5-1 to TRBJ2-2; as DNA is missing, the TRBD1 call by TCRdb cannot be tested. The CDR3 spans 16 residues. Germline CDR1 is SGHRS and CDR2 is YFSETQ. CDR3 in amino acids: CASSSGAGANTGELFF.

V and J are TRBV7-9 and TRBJ1-1; absent DNA, TCRdb's TRBD1 call cannot be checked. There are 11 residues in the CDR3. Germline loops: CDR1 SEHNR, CDR2 FQNEAQ (reference sequence). CDR3 loop: CASSMSRGAFF.

The CDR3 loop is CASSLAGDFYYEQYF. The chain employs TRBV5-1 and TRBJ2-7; TCRdb picks TRBD1, but there is no DNA to check that call. The CDR3 extends over 15 amino acids. Germline CDR1 reads SGHRS; CDR2 reads YFSETQ.

This sequence joins TRBV28 and TRBJ2-7; TCRdb lists TRBD1, though no DNA is available to test this call. The CDR3 consists of 15 residues. CDR1 is MDHEN, CDR2 SYDVKM, per germline. This CDR3 is CASSLSGGTTYEQYF.

The chain is built from TRBV5-8 and TRBJ2-5; lacking DNA, the TRBD1 call made by TCRdb goes unchecked. CDR3 size: 15 residues. Per germline, CDR1 SGHTS and CDR2 YDEGEE. The CDR3 sequence is CASRKRVPPQETQYF.